The clone carrying this TCR beta chain was detected only a few times. Its antigen is currently unknown. The data belong to a study of T-cell memory formation after mild COVID-19. Study in general: For the most part, TCR clusters were specific to one donor. Findings and limits, study-wide: A second wave expanding day 15 to 37 was CD4+-biased; contracting clones were balanced. Shrinking CD4+ clones resided mostly in CM and EM, and CD8+ ones in EMRA.

5'RACE primed from the constant segment yielded TCR alpha and TCR beta cDNA libraries bearing sample barcodes and UMIs. TCRdb processed the 5' RACE reads anew with MiXCR; each CDR3 protein has one entry. The repertoire holds some 330,000 distinct CDR3 sequences, with roughly 21% as singletons. Sequenced material: PBMCs or a T cell subset sorted from them (not recorded which). The receptor was derived from an adult woman who had mild COVID-19 (a few samples of this study predate the infection). Cell type and time point are not known.

As DNA, the CDR3 is TGTGCCAGCGGTTACCACTACGAGCAGTACTTC. Translation: CASGYHYEQYF. The chain joins TRBV12-3 or TRBV12-4 to TRBJ2-7; D gene uncertain. V was clipped by 8 bases and J by 3 bases, with 8 bases between them. This CDR3 has 11 amino acids.